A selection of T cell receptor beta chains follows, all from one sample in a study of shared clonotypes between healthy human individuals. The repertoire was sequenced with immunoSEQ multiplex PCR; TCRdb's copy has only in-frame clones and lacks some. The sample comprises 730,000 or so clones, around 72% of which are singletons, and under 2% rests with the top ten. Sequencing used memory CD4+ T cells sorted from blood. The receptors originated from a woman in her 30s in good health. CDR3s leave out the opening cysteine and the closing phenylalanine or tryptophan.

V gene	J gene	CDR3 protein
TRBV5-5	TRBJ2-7	ASSLESGRGEQY
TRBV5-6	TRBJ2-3	ASSPRRAGTDTQY
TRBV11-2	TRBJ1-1	ASSFRQGGVTEAF
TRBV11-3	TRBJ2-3	ASNELAGVADTQY
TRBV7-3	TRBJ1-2	ASSSRTGGVGYT
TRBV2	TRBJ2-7	ASNLLAGSSYEQY
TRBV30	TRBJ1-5	AWSTPGQPQH
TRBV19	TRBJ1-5	ASSTKRQGINQPQH
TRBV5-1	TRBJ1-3	ASSDPGAGNTIY
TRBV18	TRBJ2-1	ASSAGSGIYNEQF
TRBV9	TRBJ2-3	ASSVRGSGRAVDTQY
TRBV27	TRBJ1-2	ASRGDGRYT
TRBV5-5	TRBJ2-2	ASSLEVREVAGELF
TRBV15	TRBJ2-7	ATSTGLAGYEQY
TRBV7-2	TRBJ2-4	ASSLGGLAAKNIQY
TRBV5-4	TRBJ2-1	ASKVQGDYNEQF
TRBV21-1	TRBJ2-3	ASSKYWRGGPDTQY
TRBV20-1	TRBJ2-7	SGTGVNEQY
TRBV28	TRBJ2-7	ASSTIGGAPYEQY
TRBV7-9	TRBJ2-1	ASSSASGPDNEQF
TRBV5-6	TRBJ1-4	ASSLGRQLEKLF
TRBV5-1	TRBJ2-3	ASSLAGTDTDTQY
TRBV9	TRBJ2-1	ASSVEVTEQF
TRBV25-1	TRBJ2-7	ASSRGGEQY
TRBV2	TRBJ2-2	ASRLLAANTGELF
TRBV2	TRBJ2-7	ASSEGAGLAEY
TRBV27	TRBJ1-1	ASQPAGQGVPEAF
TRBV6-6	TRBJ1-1	ASNLQATAEAF
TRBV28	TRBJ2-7	ASSSRYEQY
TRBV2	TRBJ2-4	ASSDIRGDIQY
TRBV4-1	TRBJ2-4	ASSQASTGNIQY
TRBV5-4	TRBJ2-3	ASSNPLGAGTSTDTQY
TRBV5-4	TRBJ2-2	ASSFKDTGELF
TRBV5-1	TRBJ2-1	ASRTGERYNEQF
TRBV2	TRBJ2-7	ASSVRGLAYEQY
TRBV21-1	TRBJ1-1	ASSSRKGSEAF
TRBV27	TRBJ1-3	ATKAGVGSGNTIY
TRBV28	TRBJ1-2	ASSFRQGYT
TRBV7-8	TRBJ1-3	ASSLDRANTIY
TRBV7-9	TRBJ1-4	ASSLGGGAREKLF
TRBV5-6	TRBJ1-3	ASSFSPSSGNTIY
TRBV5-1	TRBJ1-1	ASSLAGGMNTEAF
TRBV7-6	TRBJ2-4	ASSPTGLLAKNIQY
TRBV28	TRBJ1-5	ASTKQGPSNQPQH
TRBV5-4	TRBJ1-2	ASSLFAQPGYT
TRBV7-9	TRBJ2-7	ASSFGLSYEQY
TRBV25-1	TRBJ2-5	ASEDSGTGETQY
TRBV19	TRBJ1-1	ASSPIRQRRNTEAF
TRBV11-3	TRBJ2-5	ASSLQTGGTETQY
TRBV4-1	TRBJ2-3	ASSQDSIQRRTDTQY
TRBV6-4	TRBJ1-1	ASSDSRTGNTEAF
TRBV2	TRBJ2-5	ASSGLPRGETQY
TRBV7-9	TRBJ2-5	ASGDSRKETQY
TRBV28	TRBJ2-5	ASSSGGTSRETQY
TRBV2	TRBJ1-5	ASKGQGDQPQH
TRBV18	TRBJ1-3	ASSPSGEGTNTIY